This entry lists 5 T cell receptor beta chains sequenced from one sample in a study of cytomegalovirus exposure and HLA in healthy donors (dated by TCRdb to the late 2010s). Receptor libraries were prepared by the immunoSEQ multiplex PCR assay. For the multiplex PCR, a mixture combining 60 forward primers for TCR Vbeta segments and 13 reverse primers for TCR Jbeta segments was used. TCRdb stores this immuneACCESS table with in-frame sequences only. Part of the clones is absent; in the studies checked, under half of the shortfall reflects unresolved V genes, and no reason is known for the rest. Within this sample are 45,000 to 70,000 clones, with approximately 82% of them counted one time only. The ten largest clonotypes hold approximately 2.8% of the sample. Material for sequencing was PBMCs. These receptors were collected from a man between 50 and 59 years old in good health and CMV-seronegative.

This chain joins TRBV5-6 and TRBJ2-1; tentative D call: TRBD1 (6 bases). Germline CDR1 is SGHDT and CDR2 is YYEEEE. Trimming left V 4 bases short and J 8 bases short, with 13 bases between. The length of the CDR3 is 13 residues. The CDR3 DNA reads as TGTGCCAGCAGCCTAAATGGGGGCGATGAGCAGTTCTTC. Translated, it gives CASSLNGGDEQFF. The variable domain in full, with the rest retrieved from reference TRBV5-6 and TRBJ2-1, is DAGVTQSPTHLIKTRGQQVTLRCSPKSGHDTVSWYQQALGQGPQFIFQYYEEEERQRGNFPDRFSGHQFPNYSSELNVNALLLGDSALYLCASSLNGGDEQFFGPGTRLTVL.

The rearrangement uses TRBV7-9 and TRBJ2-3, with 7 positions matching TRBD1. Germline values: CDR1 SEHNR, CDR2 FQNEAQ (reference sequence). Trimming at V came to 2 bases and at J to 4 bases, leaving 0 bases not matched to a gene. This CDR3 region has 13 residues. The CDR3 sequence: CASSLQGADTQYF. CDR3 nucleotide sequence: TGTGCCAGCAGCTTACAGGGGGCAGATACGCAGTATTTT.

The chain uses TRBV6-5 and TRBJ1-2; no reliable D call. V was shortened by 6 bases and J by 5 bases, with 10 bases between the two germline ends. Germline loops: CDR1 MNHEY, CDR2 SVGAGI. The CDR3 extends over 12 amino acids. The DNA for the CDR3 is TGTGCCAGCAGGGTCCACCTATATGGCTACACCTTC. Translation: CASRVHLYGYTF.

V is TRBV2 and J is TRBJ2-5; 8 positions match TRBD1. Germline V gene sequence: CDR1 SNHLY, CDR2 FYNNEI. V lost 6 bases, J lost 5 bases, and 5 bases stayed unmatched. The CDR3 has 13 amino acids. The CDR3 coding sequence is TGTGCCAGCAGCGGGACAGGCAGCGAGACCCAGTACTTC. Its translation: CASSGTGSETQYF. Based on the CDR3 plus reference TRBV2 and TRBJ2-5, the full variable domain is EPEVTQTPSHQVTQMGQEVILRCVPISNHLYFYWYRQILGQKVEFLVSFYNNEISEKSEIFDDQFSVERPDGSNFTLKIRSTKLEDSAMYFCASSGTGSETQYFGPGTRLLVL.

V is TRBV7-9 and J is TRBJ1-5; the match to TRBD1 covers 7 bases. Germline V CDR1 and CDR2: SEHNR, FQNEAQ (reference sequence). The V gene end was trimmed by 1 base and the J gene end by 3 bases; junction bases not matched to a gene: 3. This CDR3 is built from 15 residues. The CDR3 DNA reads as TGTGCCAGCAGCTTAGGACAGGGAAACAATCAGCCCCAGCATTTT. Translated, it gives CASSLGQGNNQPQHF. The full variable domain, its missing parts supplied by reference TRBV7-9 and TRBJ1-5, is DTGVSQNPRHKITKRGQNVTFRCDPISEHNRLYWYRQTLGQGPEFLTYFQNEAQLEKSRLLSDRFSAERPKGSFSTLEIQRTEQGDSAMYLCASSLGQGNNQPQHFGDGTRLSIL.